Below are 14 T cell receptor beta chains sequenced from a single sample in a study of blood T cell repertoires in COVID-19. Method: immunoSEQ multiplex PCR; TCRdb's copy keeps in-frame clones and lacks some. This table has some 250,000 clones, 70% to 80% appearing once. Sequencing input: peripheral blood. These receptors all come from a woman older than 75 with acute or convalescent COVID-19.

This rearrangement joins TRBV11-2 to TRBJ2-3; possible D gene TRBD2, 7 bases. V lost 0 bases and J 7 bases, leaving 14 bases between the germline ends. Germline-derived CDR1 and CDR2 are SGHAT and FQNNGV. The CDR3 loop spans 15 amino acids. The CDR3 region is CASSLDPRGGYTQYF. CDR3 nucleotide sequence: TGTGCCAGCAGCTTAGATCCGAGGGGGGGATATACGCAGTATTTT.

The V gene is TRBV6-5, the J gene TRBJ1-2; 10 bases align to TRBD1. Trimming at V came to 6 bases and at J to 5 bases, leaving 9 bases not matched to a gene. CDR3 length: 15 residues. The V gene's germline CDR1 is MNHEY and CDR2 SVGAGI. The CDR3 DNA is TGTGCCAGCAGCACCAACCGGGACAGGGGATATGGCTACACCTTC. Protein sequence: CASSTNRDRGYGYTF.

V gene TRBV7-9 combines with J gene TRBJ1-2; 7 bases agree with TRBD1. There are 14 residues in the CDR3. The germline V gene encodes CDR1 SEHNR and CDR2 FQNEAQ (reference sequence). V dropped 5 bases and J dropped 4; count of bases not matched to a gene: 7. The CDR3 coding sequence is TGTGCCAGCAGCCCACAGGGGCTGGGCTATGGCTACACCTTC. This translates into CASSPQGLGYGYTF.

This chain joins TRBV6-5 and TRBJ2-3, with 16 bases matching TRBD2. Germline-derived CDR1 and CDR2 are MNHEY and SVGAGI. The CDR3 loop spans 15 amino acids. The V and J ends lost 10 bases and 3 bases, in that order; junction bases with no gene match: 4. DNA for the CDR3: TGTGCCACCGGGACTAGCGGGGGGGTTACAGATACGCAGTATTTT. Its translation: CATGTSGGVTDTQYF.

A word on this clone: The sample has other DNA sequences that encode this CDR3 too. The V call is TRBV3-1 (or the pseudogene TRBV3-2), the J call TRBJ2-2, with TRBD2 matching over 7 bases. Germline-derived CDR1 and CDR2 are LGHDT and YNNKEL (reference sequence). This CDR3 has 14 residues. J lost 8 bases, V lost 1 base, and 4 bases had no gene match. DNA for the CDR3: TGTGCCAGCAGCCAAGTTCAGGGAGGGGGGGAGCTGTTTTTT. This codes for CASSQVQGGGELFF.

This clone was found a few times. This chain connects TRBV19 to TRBJ2-3; 7 nucleotides agree with TRBD2. V dropped 1 base and J dropped 3; count of bases not matched to a gene: 4. The CDR3 loop spans 15 amino acids. Germline loops: CDR1 LNHDA, CDR2 SQIVND (reference sequence). The CDR3 nucleotides read TGTGCCAGTAGTATAGCGGGAGCGGGGACAGATACGCAGTATTTT. It yields the protein CASSIAGAGTDTQYF.

This sequence joins TRBV6-5 and TRBJ2-2; tentative D call: TRBD1 (6 bases). Trimming took off 3 bases at V and 6 bases at J, with 8 bases between the two ends. The germline gives CDR1 MNHEY, CDR2 SVGAGI. The CDR3 has 13 residues. CDR3 amino acids: CASSYGTPGELFF. CDR3 sequence (DNA): TGTGCCAGCAGTTATGGGACACCCGGGGAGCTGTTTTTT.

The J gene is TRBJ1-4, the V gene TRBV5-1, with D possibly being TRBD1 (6 bases). Germline V gene data show CDR1 as SGHRS and CDR2 as YFSETQ. The CDR3 loop spans 15 amino acids. Trimming stripped 1 base from V and 8 bases from J, with 15 bases between. CDR3 residues: CASSLRGGAEEKLFF. The DNA of the CDR3 is TGCGCCAGCAGCTTGCGGGGGGGCGCGGAAGAAAAACTGTTTTTT.

The chain couples TRBV2 to TRBJ2-7; 12 nucleotides line up with TRBD2. The V gene's germline CDR1 is SNHLY and CDR2 FYNNEI. V shed 5 bases and J 4 bases; nucleotides not matched to a gene: 12. The CDR3 is 17 amino acids. The CDR3 region has the DNA TGTGCCAGCAGTTTGACTAGCGGGAGCCCCTTGGGGTACGAGCAGTACTTC. Translated, it gives CASSLTSGSPLGYEQYF.

The chain couples TRBV28 to TRBJ2-1; 7 nucleotides agree with TRBD2. The CDR3 runs 12 residues. The trim removed 3 bases at V and 8 bases at J, leaving 1 base unmatched. CDR1 is MDHEN, CDR2 SYDVKM, per germline. The CDR3, as DNA: TGTGCCAGCAGTTTGGGGGGGTATGAGCAGTTCTTC. The encoded protein is CASSLGGYEQFF.

The chain is built from TRBV5-1 and TRBJ2-5; 8 nucleotides match TRBD2. With V trimmed by 5 bases and J by 4 bases, 7 bases remained unmatched. The CDR3 loop spans 14 amino acids. The germline gives CDR1 SGHRS, CDR2 YFSETQ. The CDR3 reads CASRDPGGIETQYF. The CDR3 coding sequence is TGCGCCAGCAGGGACCCGGGGGGGATAGAGACCCAGTACTTC.

The gene calls are TRBV5-5 and TRBJ2-4; the match to TRBD1 covers 7 bases. With 2 bases clipped from V and 8 bases from J, the junction kept 7 bases outside the gene matches. The CDR3 is 14 residues long. The V gene's germline CDR1 is SGHKS and CDR2 YYEKEE (reference sequence). Here the CDR3 reads CASSFGTAPDIQYF. CDR3 coding DNA: TGTGCCAGCAGCTTCGGGACAGCCCCGGACATTCAGTACTTC.

J is TRBJ1-5 and V is TRBV28; D is uncertain. The germline V gene has CDR1 MDHEN and CDR2 SYDVKM. The CDR3 extends over 11 amino acids. The germline V and J ends were trimmed by 6 bases and 4 bases, with 4 bases remaining between them. This chain's CDR3 is CASSENQPQHF. DNA of the CDR3: TGTGCCAGCAGCGAGAATCAGCCCCAGCATTTT.

The rearrangement joins TRBV19 to TRBJ2-5; D is perhaps TRBD2 (5 bases). The CDR3 is made up of 15 amino acids. V lost 3 bases and J 1 base, leaving 12 bases between the germline ends. Germline V gives CDR1 LNHDA, CDR2 SQIVND (reference sequence). In DNA form, the CDR3 reads TGTGCCAGTAGTATTAATTCCCTAGCCCAAGAGACCCAGTACTTC. It is translated as CASSINSLAQETQYF.